The clone carrying this T cell receptor beta chain was seen just once. The antigen is not known. This record comes from a study of T cell responses to AZD1222 COVID-19 vaccine. Broader study findings: Among spike-specific TCRs, nearly half reportedly target unmutated variant regions. Mapped onto spike, vaccine-associated CD4 TCRs spanned it and were dominant at 160-218 and 743-854. Donors were chiefly white British, with a greater number of females, and clonal diversity was perhaps underestimated. Receipt of two AZD1222 doses was followed by a rise in Spike-specific TCR breadth and depth.

Some clones are missing from TCRdb's copy, which holds only in-frame ones; the method was immunoSEQ multiplex PCR. This table has 120,000 to 150,000 clones, over 80% appearing once. This CDR3 spans 15 amino acids. The ends lost 3 bases at V and 4 bases at J; junction bases unmatched: 8. Germline CDR1 MGHDK, CDR2 SYGVNS. The rearrangement uses TRBV25-1 and TRBJ1-2; 7 positions agree with TRBD1. The clonotype was recovered from an adult in good health. The source was peripheral blood, collected on day 0 of MenACWY control vaccination. DNA of the CDR3: TGTGCCAGCAGTGACCGACAGGGATACGGCTATGGCTACACCTTC. Its protein is CASSDRQGYGYGYTF.